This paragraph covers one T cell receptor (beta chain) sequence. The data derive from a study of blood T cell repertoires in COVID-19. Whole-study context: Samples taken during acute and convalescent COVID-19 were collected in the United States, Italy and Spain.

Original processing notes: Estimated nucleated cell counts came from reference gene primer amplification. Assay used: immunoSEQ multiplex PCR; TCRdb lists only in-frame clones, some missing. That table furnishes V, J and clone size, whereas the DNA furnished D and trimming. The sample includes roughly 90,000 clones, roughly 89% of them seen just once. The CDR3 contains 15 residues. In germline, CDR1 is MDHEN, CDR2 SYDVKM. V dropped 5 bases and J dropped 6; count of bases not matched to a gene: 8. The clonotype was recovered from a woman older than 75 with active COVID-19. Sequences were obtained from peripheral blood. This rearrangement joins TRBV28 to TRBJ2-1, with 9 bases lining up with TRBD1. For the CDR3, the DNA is TGTGCCAGCAGTGCCGGGACAGGGTTTCGCAATGAGCAGTTCTTC. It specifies CASSAGTGFRNEQFF. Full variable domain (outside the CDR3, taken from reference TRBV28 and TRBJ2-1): DVKVTQSSRYLVKRTGEKVFLECVQDMDHENMFWYRQDPGLGLRLIYFSYDVKMKEKGDIPEGYSVSREKKERFSLILESASTNQTSMYLCASSAGTGFRNEQFFGPGTRLTVL.